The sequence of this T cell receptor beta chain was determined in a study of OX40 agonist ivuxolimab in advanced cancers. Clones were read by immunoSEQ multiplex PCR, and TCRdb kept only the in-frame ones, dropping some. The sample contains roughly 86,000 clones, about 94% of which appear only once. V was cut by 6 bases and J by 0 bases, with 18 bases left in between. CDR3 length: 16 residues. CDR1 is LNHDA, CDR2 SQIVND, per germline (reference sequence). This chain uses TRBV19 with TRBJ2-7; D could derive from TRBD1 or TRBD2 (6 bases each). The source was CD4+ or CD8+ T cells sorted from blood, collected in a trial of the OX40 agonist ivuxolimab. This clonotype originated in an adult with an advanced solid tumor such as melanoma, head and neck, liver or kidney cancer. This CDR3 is CASSLSRGPLSYEQYF. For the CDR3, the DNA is TGTGCCAGTAGCCTGAGCCGGGGGCCCCTCTCCTACGAGCAGTACTTC.